These T cell receptor beta chains were read from a single sample in a study of spatial heterogeneity in lung cancer. TCRdb called the 5' RACE reads again in MiXCR, with one record for every CDR3 protein. Of some 30,000 distinct CDR3 sequences listed, 5% to 5.5% were seen once; the top ten hold approximately 25%. Specimen: PBMCs, collected at follow-up. These receptors all stem from a female donor with early-stage non-small cell lung cancer. CDR3s include the opening cysteine and the closing phenylalanine or tryptophan. The D gene is left open where the match is weak. Clone size appears in some rows only: once, few, many, or a class for an expanded clone.

d_call: TRBD1
v_call: TRBV20-1
j_call: TRBJ1-1
clone_size: many
cdr3_length: 14
cdr3_nt: TGCAGTGCCCAGGGAGAACAGGGGGGGGCTGAAGCTTTCTTT
cdr3_aa: CSAQGEQGGAEAFF

d_call: TRBD1
v_call: TRBV29-1
j_call: TRBJ1-1
clone_size: many
cdr3_length: 13
cdr3_nt: TGCAGCGTGAGGACAGGGGCGAACACTGAAGCTTTCTTT
cdr3_aa: CSVRTGANTEAFF

d_call: TRBD2
v_call: TRBV11-2
j_call: TRBJ2-3
clone_size: many
cdr3_length: 15
cdr3_nt: TGTGCCAGCAGCCTAGCGGGAGCACGACCAGATACGCAGTATTTT
cdr3_aa: CASSLAGARPDTQYF

d_call: .
v_call: TRBV10-2
j_call: TRBJ2-7
clone_size: many
cdr3_length: 15
cdr3_nt: TGCGCCAGCAGTGACGACAATGTTCGGCCTTACGAGCAGTACTTC
cdr3_aa: CASSDDNVRPYEQYF

d_call: .
v_call: TRBV28
j_call: TRBJ2-3
clone_size: many
cdr3_length: 12
cdr3_nt: TGTGCCAGCAGTTCGCAGACAGATACGCAGTATTTT
cdr3_aa: CASSSQTDTQYF

d_call: TRBD1
v_call: TRBV6-1
j_call: TRBJ1-1
clone_size: many
cdr3_length: 13
cdr3_nt: TGTGCCAGCAGTCAAACAGGGGGCACTGAAGCTTTCTTT
cdr3_aa: CASSQTGGTEAFF

d_call: .
v_call: TRBV20-1
j_call: TRBJ2-7
clone_size: many
cdr3_length: 16
cdr3_nt: TGCAGTGCTAGAGATCCCGGGGCAGGGCGGCGATACGAGCAGTACTTC
cdr3_aa: CSARDPGAGRRYEQYF

d_call: .
v_call: TRBV9
j_call: TRBJ2-7
clone_size: many
cdr3_length: 13
cdr3_nt: TGTGCCAGCAGCGCCGGGCCCTCCTACGAGCAGTACTTC
cdr3_aa: CASSAGPSYEQYF

d_call: .
v_call: TRBV6-4
j_call: TRBJ1-6
clone_size: many
cdr3_length: 14
cdr3_nt: TGTGCCAGCAGCCCCAATCCGGGAAATTCACCCCTCCACTTT
cdr3_aa: CASSPNPGNSPLHF

d_call: TRBD2
v_call: TRBV7-2
j_call: TRBJ2-7
clone_size: many
cdr3_length: 16
cdr3_nt: TGTGCCAGCAGCCATGCTAGCGGGACGACCCAGGGCGAGCAGTACTTC
cdr3_aa: CASSHASGTTQGEQYF

d_call: TRBD2
v_call: TRBV28
j_call: TRBJ2-7
clone_size: many
cdr3_length: 15
cdr3_nt: TGTGCCAGCAGTTTGGGGGTAGCGGGAGGACGGGAGCAGTACTTC
cdr3_aa: CASSLGVAGGREQYF

d_call: .
v_call: TRBV5-1
j_call: TRBJ2-3
clone_size: many
cdr3_length: 15
cdr3_nt: TGCGCCAGCAGCTTGGAAAGGACTGGCACAGATACGCAGTATTTT
cdr3_aa: CASSLERTGTDTQYF

d_call: TRBD1
v_call: TRBV7-8
j_call: TRBJ1-3
clone_size: many
cdr3_length: 16
cdr3_nt: TGTGCCAGCAGCGACAGACAGGGGGCAACTGGAAACACCATATATTTT
cdr3_aa: CASSDRQGATGNTIYF

d_call: TRBD2
v_call: TRBV2
j_call: TRBJ2-1
clone_size: .
cdr3_length: 14
cdr3_nt: TGTGTCAGCAGTGTAACTAGCGGGAGCAATGAGCAGTTCTTC
cdr3_aa: CVSSVTSGSNEQFF

d_call: TRBD2
v_call: TRBV2
j_call: TRBJ2-2
clone_size: many
cdr3_length: 16
cdr3_nt: TGTGCCAGCAGTAAGACTAGCGGGGGGGCCTCTGGGGAGCTGTTTTTT
cdr3_aa: CASSKTSGGASGELFF

d_call: TRBD1
v_call: TRBV6-2/TRBV6-3
j_call: TRBJ2-5
clone_size: many
cdr3_length: 14
cdr3_nt: TGTGCCAGCAGCCGTGGGACAGCCGAAGAGACCCAGTACTTC
cdr3_aa: CASSRGTAEETQYF

d_call: .
v_call: TRBV20-1
j_call: TRBJ2-1
clone_size: many
cdr3_length: 17
cdr3_nt: TGCAGTGCTAGGGGTCCCACTAGCCCGAGTTCCTACAATGAGCAGTTCTTC
cdr3_aa: CSARGPTSPSSYNEQFF

d_call: .
v_call: TRBV6-2/TRBV6-3
j_call: TRBJ1-1
clone_size: few
cdr3_length: 14
cdr3_nt: TGTGCCAGCTTCAGCGGGGGGGTGGGCACTGAAGCTTTCTTT
cdr3_aa: CASFSGGVGTEAFF

d_call: .
v_call: TRBV20-1
j_call: TRBJ1-1
clone_size: many
cdr3_length: 12
cdr3_nt: TGCAGTGCTAGTTTAGGGAGCACTGAAGCTTTCTTT
cdr3_aa: CSASLGSTEAFF

d_call: .
v_call: TRBV15
j_call: TRBJ1-5
clone_size: many
cdr3_length: 13
cdr3_nt: TGTGCCACCAGCAGAGAAGAAATTGGGCCCCAGCATTTT
cdr3_aa: CATSREEIGPQHF

d_call: .
v_call: TRBV6-5
j_call: TRBJ2-5
clone_size: few
cdr3_length: 13
cdr3_nt: TGTGCCAGCAGTTACTCGGCGGAAGAGACCCAGTACTTC
cdr3_aa: CASSYSAEETQYF

d_call: .
v_call: TRBV3-1
j_call: TRBJ2-4
clone_size: few
cdr3_length: 13
cdr3_nt: TGTGCCAGCAGCCAAGATCGGGGAAACATTCAGTACTTC
cdr3_aa: CASSQDRGNIQYF

d_call: .
v_call: TRBV6-5
j_call: TRBJ1-2
clone_size: few
cdr3_length: 15
cdr3_nt: TGTGCCAGCAGTACCCGTCAGGAACCACCCTATGGCTACACCTTC
cdr3_aa: CASSTRQEPPYGYTF

d_call: TRBD1
v_call: TRBV5-1
j_call: TRBJ2-7
clone_size: many
cdr3_length: 13
cdr3_nt: TGCGCCAGCCGGGGACAGAGCTCCTACGAGCAGTACTTC
cdr3_aa: CASRGQSSYEQYF

d_call: .
v_call: TRBV13
j_call: TRBJ2-7
clone_size: many
cdr3_length: 14
cdr3_nt: TGTGCCAGCAGCTTAAGCCGTCGGGGCAGCGAGCAGTACTTC
cdr3_aa: CASSLSRRGSEQYF

d_call: .
v_call: TRBV19
j_call: TRBJ2-5
clone_size: many
cdr3_length: 13
cdr3_nt: TGTGCCAGTAGTCCTTCGCCAGACGGGACCCAGTACTTC
cdr3_aa: CASSPSPDGTQYF

d_call: TRBD1
v_call: TRBV5-6
j_call: TRBJ2-7
clone_size: many
cdr3_length: 15
cdr3_nt: TGTGCCAGCAGCTTGGATGGGACAGGGGGAAACGAGCAGTACTTC
cdr3_aa: CASSLDGTGGNEQYF

d_call: .
v_call: TRBV28
j_call: TRBJ1-5
clone_size: many
cdr3_length: 16
cdr3_nt: TGTGCCAGCAGTTGGGTAGGGGGTGAAAGCAATCAGCCCCAGCATTTT
cdr3_aa: CASSWVGGESNQPQHF

d_call: TRBD1
v_call: TRBV7-6
j_call: TRBJ2-3
clone_size: many
cdr3_length: 15
cdr3_nt: TGTGCCAGCAGCTCCCCCGGGACAGGGGATCGAACGCAGTATTTT
cdr3_aa: CASSSPGTGDRTQYF

d_call: TRBD2
v_call: TRBV28
j_call: TRBJ2-1
clone_size: many
cdr3_length: 16
cdr3_nt: TGTGCCAGCAGTTTCTTAGCGGGAGGTGCCTACAATGAGCAGTTCTTC
cdr3_aa: CASSFLAGGAYNEQFF

d_call: .
v_call: TRBV6-5
j_call: TRBJ2-7
clone_size: many
cdr3_length: 14
cdr3_nt: TGTGCCAGCAGTCCGACCATGATCCCCTACGAGCAGTACTTC
cdr3_aa: CASSPTMIPYEQYF

d_call: TRBD1
v_call: TRBV28
j_call: TRBJ2-2
clone_size: .
cdr3_length: 15
cdr3_nt: TGTGCCAGCAGTTTTGGGGGACAGGGCACCGGGGAGCTGTTTTTT
cdr3_aa: CASSFGGQGTGELFF

d_call: .
v_call: TRBV29-1
j_call: TRBJ2-2
clone_size: many
cdr3_length: 14
cdr3_nt: TGCAGCGTTGTATGGGGGCCGAACACCGGGGAGCTGTTTTTT
cdr3_aa: CSVVWGPNTGELFF

d_call: TRBD2
v_call: TRBV20-1
j_call: TRBJ2-7
clone_size: many
cdr3_length: 14
cdr3_nt: TGCAGTGCTAACAAACCGGGACTAGTCTACGAGCAGTACTTC
cdr3_aa: CSANKPGLVYEQYF

d_call: .
v_call: TRBV18
j_call: TRBJ2-5
clone_size: many
cdr3_length: 12
cdr3_nt: TGTGCCAGCTCTTCTGGGGTGGAGACCCAGTACTTC
cdr3_aa: CASSSGVETQYF